Below, 17 T cell receptor beta chains from the same sample are listed, as sequenced in a study of T cell responses to AZD1222 COVID-19 vaccine. Sequencing used immunoSEQ multiplex PCR; TCRdb keeps in-frame clones, though not all of them. The sample includes about 96,000 clones, roughly nine tenths of them seen just once. This specimen consisted of peripheral blood, obtained on day 0 of AZD1222 vaccination. The receptor set was obtained from an adult in good health.

The V call is TRBV7-2, the J call TRBJ1-5; D gene uncertain. There are 13 residues in the CDR3. The germline V and J ends were trimmed by 3 bases and 4 bases, with 7 bases remaining between them. Germline V gene data show CDR1 as SGHTA and CDR2 as FQGNSA. The DNA of the CDR3 is TGTGCCAGCAGCTTCCAACCTAATCAGCCCCAGCATTTT. As protein: CASSFQPNQPQHF. The entire variable domain, with the rest obtained from reference TRBV7-2 and TRBJ1-5, is as follows: GAGVSQSPSNKVTEKGKDVELRCDPISGHTALYWYRQSLGQGLEFLIYFQGNSAPDKSGLPSDRFSAERTGGSVSTLTIQRTQQEDSAVYLCASSFQPNQPQHFGDGTRLSIL.

The chain recombines TRBV7-8 with TRBJ2-2; no reliable D call. V was clipped by 4 bases and J by 4 bases, with 10 bases between them. CDR3 length: 14 amino acids. Germline V lookup: CDR1 SGHVS, CDR2 FQNEAQ. CDR3 in DNA: TGTGCCAGCAGCTCCGGCAGTGGCACCGGGGAGCTGTTTTTT. It translates to CASSSGSGTGELFF.

The gene calls are TRBV5-4 and TRBJ2-1; TRBD2 matches at 10 bases. J lost 6 bases, V lost 1 base, and 4 bases had no gene match. Germline CDR1 and CDR2: SGHNT and YYREEE (reference sequence). The CDR3 spans 15 residues. CDR3 nucleotide sequence: TGTGCCAGCAGCTTGTTCCCTAGCGGGAGCAATGAGCAGTTCTTC. This translates into CASSLFPSGSNEQFF.

The CDR3 coding sequence is TGTGCCAGCAGCCCCAAAGGGCCCATCGAGCAGTACTTC. Its protein product is CASSPKGPIEQYF. This sequence joins TRBV5-6 and TRBJ2-7; D gene uncertain. The CDR3 has 13 amino acids. V gave up 4 bases and J gave up 6 bases, with 14 bases separating them. Per germline, CDR1 SGHDT and CDR2 YYEEEE.

The rearrangement joins TRBV30 to TRBJ2-1; TRBD2 matches at 9 bases. There are 16 residues in the CDR3. Germline V CDR1 and CDR2: GTSNPN, SVGIG (reference sequence). Unmatched junction bases numbered 10, after V lost 1 base and J lost 6 bases. The CDR3 reads CAWSGSGAGGFNEQFF. CDR3 DNA sequence: TGTGCCTGGAGTGGATCTGGAGCGGGAGGTTTCAATGAGCAGTTCTTC.

The chain couples TRBV6-6 to TRBJ2-7; 10 bases match TRBD2. CDR1 is MNHNY and CDR2 is SVGAGI in the germline V gene (reference sequence). This CDR3 is 13 amino acids long. V shed 7 bases, J shed 5 bases, and the junction held 5 bases outside the gene matches. For the CDR3, the DNA is TGTGCCAGCACTAGCGGGAGAGGAAACGAGCAGTACTTC. Residues: CASTSGRGNEQYF.

This chain links TRBV6-5 with TRBJ2-1, with TRBD1 matching 9 bases. J lost 8 bases, V lost 0 bases, and 8 bases had no gene match. This CDR3 has 16 residues. Germline V gene data show CDR1 as MNHEY and CDR2 as SVGAGI. The CDR3 bases are TGTGCCAGCAGTTACTCACAGGGGGCGATTACGGATGAGCAGTTCTTC. Translated, it gives CASSYSQGAITDEQFF.

CDR3 protein: CASSYSLGDNFHNEQFF. The CDR3 nucleotides read TGTGCCAGCAGTTACTCCTTGGGGGATAACTTCCACAATGAGCAGTTCTTC. The rearrangement links TRBV6-2 or TRBV6-3 to TRBJ2-1; D possibly uses TRBD1 or TRBD2 (5 bases each). The CDR3 sequence is 17 residues long. Germline V gene sequence: CDR1 MNHEY, CDR2 SVGEGT. Trimming pared 0 bases from V and 5 bases from J, leaving 17 bases between.

This clone was detected once. The CDR3, as DNA: TGTGCCAGCAGCCTAAGGGCTAGCGGCACAGATACGCAGTATTTT. It is translated as CASSLRASGTDTQYF. This sequence joins TRBV11-1 and TRBJ2-3, with D perhaps TRBD2 (6 bases). Trimming pared 5 bases from V and 1 base from J, leaving 13 bases between. Germline CDR1 is SGHAT and CDR2 is FQDESV (reference sequence). The CDR3 spans 15 residues.

The V and J genes are TRBV5-1 and TRBJ2-7, with 9 bases identical to TRBD1. This CDR3 has 15 residues. The germline V gene has CDR1 SGHRS and CDR2 YFSETQ. Losses at the gene ends were 0 bases for V and 4 bases for J; bases not matched to a gene: 5. DNA for the CDR3: TGCGCCAGCAGCTTGGGGGGGACAGGGATGTACGAGCAGTACTTC. It specifies CASSLGGTGMYEQYF.

The CDR3 loop reads CASSVDAGGTYEQYF. CDR3 sequence (DNA): TGTGCCAGCAGCGTAGACGCGGGAGGGACCTACGAGCAGTACTTC. The rearrangement joins TRBV9 to TRBJ2-7; TRBD2 agrees at 9 bases. The CDR3 spans 15 residues. Germline lookup yields CDR1 SGDLS and CDR2 YYNGEE. V gave up 0 bases and J gave up 2 bases; unmatched junction bases: 3.

The chain has TRBV7-9 and TRBJ2-7, with TRBD2 as a possible D gene (7 bases). Deletions cut 5 bases from V and 2 bases from J, with 19 bases between. Germline V gene lookup returns CDR1 SEHNR and CDR2 FQNEAQ (reference sequence). The CDR3 runs to 16 residues. CDR3 nucleotides: TGTGCCAGCAGCGCACGAGGGGGGGCAAATCCCTACGAGCAGTACTTC. It encodes CASSARGGANPYEQYF.

The chain combines TRBV28 with TRBJ1-4; no clear D gene. CDR1 and CDR2 from the germline V gene are MDHEN and SYDVKM. The CDR3 contains 13 residues. V was clipped by 11 bases and J by 5 bases, with 15 bases between them. The CDR3 loop is CASRKGLNEKLFF. The CDR3, as DNA: TGTGCCTCAAGGAAAGGTTTAAATGAAAAACTGTTTTTT.

The chain couples TRBV6-2 or TRBV6-3 to TRBJ2-7, with 7 bases that match TRBD1. This CDR3 spans 15 amino acids. The trim removed 4 bases at V and 2 bases at J, leaving 8 bases unmatched. The germline V gene encodes CDR1 MNHEY and CDR2 SVGEGT. CDR3 DNA: TGTGCCAGCAGTTCCGCCGACAGGGTCCCCTACGAGCAGTACTTC. This translates into CASSSADRVPYEQYF.

CDR3 residues: CASSLAPGQGHEQYF. The CDR3 DNA reads as TGTGCCAGCAGCTTAGCTCCGGGACAGGGCCACGAGCAGTACTTC. The V gene is TRBV7-8, the J gene TRBJ2-7; 9 bases line up with TRBD1. The CDR3 has 15 residues. Trimming at V came to 0 bases and at J to 5 bases, leaving 5 bases not matched to a gene. Germline-derived CDR1 and CDR2 are SGHVS and FQNEAQ.

The chain couples TRBV27 to TRBJ2-3; D call uncertain. The V end was cut by 3 bases, the J end by 5 bases, with 6 bases between. CDR1 is MNHEY and CDR2 is SMNVEV in the germline V gene (reference sequence). This CDR3 is built from 12 residues. The CDR3 region has the DNA TGTGCCAGCAGTTTTTGGCAAGATACGCAGTATTTT. This encodes CASSFWQDTQYF.

The chain joins TRBV7-3 to TRBJ1-1; D is unclear. Trimming cost V 2 bases and J 1 base, with 5 bases left between them. The germline V gene has CDR1 SGHTA and CDR2 FQGTGA. There are 13 residues in the CDR3. CDR3 sequence reads: CASSLEGNTEAFF. CDR3 nucleotide sequence: TGTGCCAGCAGCTTAGAGGGGAACACTGAAGCTTTCTTT.